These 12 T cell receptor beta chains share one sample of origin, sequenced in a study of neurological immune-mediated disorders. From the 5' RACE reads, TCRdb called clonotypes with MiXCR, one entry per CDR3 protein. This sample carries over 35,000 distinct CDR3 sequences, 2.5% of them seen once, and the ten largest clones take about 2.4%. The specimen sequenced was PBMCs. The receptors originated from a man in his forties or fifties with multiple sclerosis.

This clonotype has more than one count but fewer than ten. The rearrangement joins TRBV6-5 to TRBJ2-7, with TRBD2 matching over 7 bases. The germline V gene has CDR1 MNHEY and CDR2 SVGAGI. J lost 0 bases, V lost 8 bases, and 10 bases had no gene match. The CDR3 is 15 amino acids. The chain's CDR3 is CASGPRGSLSYEQYF. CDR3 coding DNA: TGTGCCAGCGGGCCGCGGGGGTCCCTCTCCTACGAGCAGTACTTC.

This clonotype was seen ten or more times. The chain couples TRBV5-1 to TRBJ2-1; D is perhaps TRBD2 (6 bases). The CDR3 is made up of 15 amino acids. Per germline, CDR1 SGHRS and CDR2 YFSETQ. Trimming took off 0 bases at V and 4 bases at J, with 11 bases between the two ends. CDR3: CASSLETTSYNEQFF. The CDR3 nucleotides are TGCGCCAGCAGCTTGGAGACGACTAGTTACAATGAGCAGTTCTTC.

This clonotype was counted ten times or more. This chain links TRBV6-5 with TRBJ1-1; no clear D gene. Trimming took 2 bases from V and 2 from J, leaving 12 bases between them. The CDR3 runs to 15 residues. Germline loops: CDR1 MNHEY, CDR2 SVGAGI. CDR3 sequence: CASSYRERVNTEAFF. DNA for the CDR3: TGTGCCAGCAGTTACCGGGAGCGAGTAAACACTGAAGCTTTCTTT.

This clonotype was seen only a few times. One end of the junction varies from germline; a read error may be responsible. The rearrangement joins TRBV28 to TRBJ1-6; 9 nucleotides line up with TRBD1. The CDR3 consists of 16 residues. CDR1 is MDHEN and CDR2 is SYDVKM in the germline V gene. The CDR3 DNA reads TGTGCCAGCGCGCGAACAGGGGGCATCGATAATTCACCCCTCAACTTT. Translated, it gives CASARTGGIDNSPLNF.

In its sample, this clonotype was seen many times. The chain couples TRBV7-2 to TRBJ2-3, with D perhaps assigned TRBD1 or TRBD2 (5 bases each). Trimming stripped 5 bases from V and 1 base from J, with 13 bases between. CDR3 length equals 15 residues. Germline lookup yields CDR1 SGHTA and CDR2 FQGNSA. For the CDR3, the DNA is TGTGCCAGCAGCCAAGGGGTCGGGGGCACAGATACGCAGTATTTT. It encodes CASSQGVGGTDTQYF.

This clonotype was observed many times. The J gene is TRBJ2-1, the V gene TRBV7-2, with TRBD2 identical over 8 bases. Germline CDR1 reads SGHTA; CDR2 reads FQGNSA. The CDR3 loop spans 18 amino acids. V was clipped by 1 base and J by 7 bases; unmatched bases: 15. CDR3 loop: CASSLEVTSDRLGNEQFF. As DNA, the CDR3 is TGTGCCAGCAGCTTAGAGGTGACTAGCGACCGACTGGGGAATGAGCAGTTCTTC. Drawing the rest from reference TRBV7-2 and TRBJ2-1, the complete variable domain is GAGVSQSPSNKVTEKGKDVELRCDPISGHTALYWYRQSLGQGLEFLIYFQGNSAPDKSGLPSDRFSAERTGGSVSTLTIQRTQQEDSAVYLCASSLEVTSDRLGNEQFFGPGTRLTVL.

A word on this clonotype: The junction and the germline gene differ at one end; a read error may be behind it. The CDR3 region has the DNA TGCAGTGCTAACACAGGGGGCAATCAGCCCCAGAATTTT. It codes for CSANTGGNQPQNF. The chain uses TRBV20-1 and TRBJ1-5, with 9 positions matching TRBD1. This CDR3 contains 13 residues. Germline CDR1 DFQATT, CDR2 SNEGSKA (reference sequence).

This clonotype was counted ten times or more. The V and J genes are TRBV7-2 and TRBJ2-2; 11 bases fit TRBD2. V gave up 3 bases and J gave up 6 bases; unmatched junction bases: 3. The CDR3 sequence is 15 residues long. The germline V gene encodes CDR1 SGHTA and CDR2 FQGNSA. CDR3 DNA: TGTGCCAGCAGCTTTCGACTAGCGGGGCCCGGGGAGCTGTTTTTT. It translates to CASSFRLAGPGELFF.

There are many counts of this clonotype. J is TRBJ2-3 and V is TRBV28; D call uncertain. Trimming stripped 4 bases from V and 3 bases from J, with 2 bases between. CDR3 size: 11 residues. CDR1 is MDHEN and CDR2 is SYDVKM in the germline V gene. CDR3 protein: CASSWTDTQYF. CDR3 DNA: TGTGCCAGCAGTTGGACAGATACGCAGTATTTT.

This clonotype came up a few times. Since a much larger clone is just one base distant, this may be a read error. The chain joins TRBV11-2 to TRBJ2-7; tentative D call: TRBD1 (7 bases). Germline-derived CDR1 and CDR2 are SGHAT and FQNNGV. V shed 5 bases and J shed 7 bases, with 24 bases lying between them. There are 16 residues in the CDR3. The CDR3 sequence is CASSPPTSGGWKEQYF. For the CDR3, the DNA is TGTGCCAGCAGCCCTCCCACCTCAGGGGGGTGGAAAGAGCAGTACTTC.

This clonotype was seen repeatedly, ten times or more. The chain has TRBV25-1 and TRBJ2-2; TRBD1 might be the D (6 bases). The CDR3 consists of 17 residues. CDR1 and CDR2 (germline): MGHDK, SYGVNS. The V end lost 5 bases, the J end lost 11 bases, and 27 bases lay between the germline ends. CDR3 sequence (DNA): TGTGCCAGCAGTCCCCCCCTCCGGGACACGCCACCGGGAGAGCTGTTTTTT. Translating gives CASSPPLRDTPPGELFF.

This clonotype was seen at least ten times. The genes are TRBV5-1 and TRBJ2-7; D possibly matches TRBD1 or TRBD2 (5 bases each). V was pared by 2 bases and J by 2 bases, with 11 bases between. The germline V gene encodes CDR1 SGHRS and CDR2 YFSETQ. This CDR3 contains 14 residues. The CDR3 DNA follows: TGCGCCAGCAGCTTATCCCCGGGGCCCTACGAGCAGTACTTC. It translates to CASSLSPGPYEQYF.